This T cell receptor beta chain was sequenced in a study of T cell changes during pregnancy in multiple sclerosis. Produced via immunoSEQ multiplex PCR; TCRdb's table is partial and in-frame only. The profile covers about 36,000 clones, with 70% to 90% appearing a single time and roughly 10% taken by the ten largest. CDR1 is MNHEY, CDR2 SMNVEV, per germline (reference sequence). CDR3 length equals 12 residues. Trimming took off 8 bases at V and 4 bases at J, with 11 bases between the two ends. This material consisted of CD8+ T cells from peripheral blood mononuclear cells, taken in the third trimester of pregnancy. The chain employs TRBV27 and TRBJ1-1; D is possibly TRBD1 (5 bases). The sequence came from a female donor with multiple sclerosis, enrolled in a pregnancy study. The CDR3 region has the DNA TGTGCCAGCCTGGGGGGGGGCACTGAAGCTTTCTTT. It specifies CASLGGGTEAFF.